This T cell receptor beta chain was sequenced for a study of regulatory T cells in long-lasting Graves disease. As to time point: persistent/refractory GD, antithyroid drugs over 5 years with positive TRAb. Extracted PBMC RNA gave rise to the TCR library. The guidelines of the American Thyroid Association were the basis for diagnosing Graves' disease. All patients originated from an endocrinology department located in Xi'an, China. Libraries of TCR beta came from iRepertoire HTBI primers plus Arm-PCR of CDR3 regions. TCRdb reanalysed the multiplex PCR reads using MiXCR and keeps one entry per CDR3 protein. The sample carries 350,000 to 500,000 distinct CDR3 sequences, over 20% recorded once. Study-level results: Limited sample numbers may have lowered accuracy.

As to this clonotype: Its antigen is undetermined.

This TCR derives from a female donor with Graves disease. This sample comprised peripheral blood mononuclear cells (PBMCs), obtained when the disease was refractory, from a patient treated with antithyroid drugs.

Here the CDR3 reads CAIRRGLANEKLFF. The CDR3 DNA is TGTGCCATCAGGAGGGGGCTGGCTAATGAAAAACTGTTTTTT. The rearrangement joins TRBV10-3 to TRBJ1-4, with 7 nucleotides matching TRBD1. The CDR3 sequence is 14 residues long. Trimming cost V 6 bases and J 3 bases; bases outside gene matches: 4. Germline CDR1 is ENHRY and CDR2 is SYGVKD.